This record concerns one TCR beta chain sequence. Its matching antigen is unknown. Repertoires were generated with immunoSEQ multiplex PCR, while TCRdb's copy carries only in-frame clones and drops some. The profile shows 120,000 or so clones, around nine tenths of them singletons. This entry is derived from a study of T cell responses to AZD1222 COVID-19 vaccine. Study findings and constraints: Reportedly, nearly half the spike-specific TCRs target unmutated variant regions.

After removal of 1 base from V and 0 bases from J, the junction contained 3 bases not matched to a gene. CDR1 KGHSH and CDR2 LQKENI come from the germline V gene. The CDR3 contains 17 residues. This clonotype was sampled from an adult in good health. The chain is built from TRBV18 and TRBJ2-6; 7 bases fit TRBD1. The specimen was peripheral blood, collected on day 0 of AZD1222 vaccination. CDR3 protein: CASSPQAGGSGANVLTF. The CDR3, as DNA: TGTGCCAGCTCACCACAGGCAGGGGGCTCTGGGGCCAACGTCCTGACTTTC.